Here is one TCR beta chain with its context. Its specificity is unknown. V shed 6 bases, J shed 0 bases, and the junction held 18 bases outside the gene matches. The CDR3 is 20 residues long. Germline CDR1 MRHNA, CDR2 SNTAGT. Isolated RNA was reverse transcribed in full, so expressed TCRB transcripts were sequenced. The data were produced by immunoSEQ multiplex PCR, yet TCRdb's version contains in-frame clones alone and is incomplete. Here the sample spans about 140,000 clones, about 12% being singletons. The sample comes from a study of beta chain features in type 1 diabetes. General study points: VDJ junctions from patients with type 1 diabetes contained fewer insertions and more deletions. Patients showed naive, central memory and Treg TCRB repertoires that appeared more similar than those of healthy donors. Within each of all four CD4+ subsets, Type 1 diabetes patients had TCRB CDR3s that were moderately but significantly shorter.

What was sequenced was central memory CD4+ T cells from blood. This receptor was obtained from a man between 18 and 29 years old with type 1 diabetes. The chain joins TRBV6-4 to TRBJ1-3; TRBD1 aligns across 9 bases. CDR3 nucleotides: TGTGCCAGCAGGACGCGAGGGGACAGGGATCCCATATTCTCTGGAAACACCATATATTTT. Amino acid sequence: CASRTRGDRDPIFSGNTIYF.